The clone carrying this T cell receptor (beta chain) was found a few times. The antigen is unknown. This sample also contains other DNA sequences that code for the same CDR3. The donors, nominally healthy at sampling, likely had unrecorded immune exposures. With V trimmed by 1 base and J by 2 bases, 1 base remained unmatched. Germline V lookup: CDR1 KGHSH, CDR2 LQKENI. This CDR3 region has 14 residues. This specimen comes from a study of cytomegalovirus exposure and HLA in healthy donors. Overall study findings and caveats: Later analysis revealed greater clonal expansion in HLA-associated TCR beta chains than in equally common others. Most sequenced TCRs were rare (though some public TCRs occurred in many donors).

The PCR ran on 60 Vbeta and 13 Jbeta primers. TCRdb keeps only in-frame clones here, not all; method: immunoSEQ multiplex PCR. The data show about 200,000 clones, around 79% seen once. V is TRBV18 and J is TRBJ1-1; 7 positions match TRBD1. Sequencing was done on a sample of PBMCs. This sequence originates from a woman in her fifties or sixties in good health and CMV-seronegative. CDR3 DNA sequence: TGTGCCAGCTCACCACAGGGGGCCAACACTGAAGCTTTCTTT. As protein: CASSPQGANTEAFF.